This T cell receptor (beta chain) originates from a study of PD-L1 blockade in urothelial cancer. About the research overall: The analyses of blood took place 3 weeks (second dose) and 6 weeks after treatment start.

Each PCR received spiked synthetic TCR analog templates. Only in-frame clones appear in the TCRdb table, and some are missing; sequencing was by immunoSEQ multiplex PCR. The repertoire has some 120,000 clones, approximately 89% of them found once; the top ten carry around 4%. The time point was: peripheral blood 6 weeks after treatment start. V lost 3 bases and J lost 6, with 10 bases in between. CDR1 is SNHLY and CDR2 is FYNNEI in the germline V gene. The CDR3 covers 13 residues. The chain joins TRBV2 to TRBJ2-3, with D perhaps TRBD2 (6 bases). The specimen comprised PBMCs, sampled around atezolizumab (anti-PD-L1) treatment. The clonotype was recovered from a man aged 60 to 75 with urothelial cancer. The CDR3 protein is CASSDSGVDTQYF. DNA for the CDR3: TGTGCCAGCAGTGACTCGGGAGTGGATACGCAGTATTTT.